This TCR beta chain is from a study of T-cell reconstitution after alpha-beta-depleted transplantation in children. The TCRbeta library was prepared with unique molecular identifiers. TCRdb used MiXCR to reprocess the PCR reads, holding one entry per CDR3 protein. The repertoire holds just under 250,000 distinct CDR3 sequences, with under 30% as singletons. Ten or more counts support this clonotype. The antigen is unknown. Germline CDR1 reads SGHRS; CDR2 reads YFSETQ. The CDR3 covers 16 residues. The V segment lost 5 bases and the J segment 7 bases; nucleotides outside the gene matches: 10. Study-wide points: Once a year had passed after transplant, T-cell counts and diversity came mostly from newly produced T cells. Surviving recipient T cells and thymic progenitors produced the high day-60 TCRbeta diversity seen in some patients. Expanded graft clones, several hundred of them, were reportedly the source of alpha-beta T cells about two months after transplant.

V gene TRBV5-1 combines with J gene TRBJ2-1; 12 bases line up with TRBD2. The specimen was PBMCs, collected before TCRalphabeta/CD19-depleted stem cell transplant. The TCR sequence derives from a girl aged 2 to 10 with Fanconi anemia, due to receive a stem cell transplant. Here the CDR3 reads CASRANQGLAGNEQFF. In nucleotides, the CDR3 is TGCGCCAGCAGAGCAAATCAAGGACTAGCGGGAAATGAGCAGTTCTTC.